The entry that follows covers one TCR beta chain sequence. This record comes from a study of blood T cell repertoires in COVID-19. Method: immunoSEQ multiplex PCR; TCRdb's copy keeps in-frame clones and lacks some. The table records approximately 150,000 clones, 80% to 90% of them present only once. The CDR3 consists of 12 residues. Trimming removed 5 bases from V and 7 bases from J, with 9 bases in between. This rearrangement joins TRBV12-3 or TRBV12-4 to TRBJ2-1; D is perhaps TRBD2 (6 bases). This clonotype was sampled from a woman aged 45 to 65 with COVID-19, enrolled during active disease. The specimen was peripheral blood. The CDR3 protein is CASSPGRNEQFF. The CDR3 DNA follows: TGTGCCAGCAGTCCAGGGAGGAATGAGCAGTTCTTC.